The clone carrying this T cell receptor (beta chain) turned up a few times. TCRdb reprocessed the RT-PCR reads with MiXCR, giving one entry per CDR3 protein. This sample has around 700,000 distinct CDR3 sequences, with 13% to 15% found just once. Trimming pared 0 bases from V and 8 bases from J, leaving 9 bases between. The germline gives CDR1 SGHRS, CDR2 YFSETQ. The length of the CDR3 is 14 residues. The TCR originated in a female donor in good health, serving as a healthy control. The V and J genes are TRBV5-1 and TRBJ1-6; D unresolved. The sample was memory CD4+ T cells from blood. The CDR3 sequence: CASSLDLDDSPLHF. In DNA, the CDR3 is TGCGCCAGCAGCTTGGACCTAGACGATTCACCCCTCCACTTT. The variable domain in full, completed from reference TRBV5-1 and TRBJ1-6, reads KAGVTQTPRYLIKTRGQQVTLSCSPISGHRSVSWYQQTPGQGLQFLFEYFSETQRNKGNFPGRFSGRQFSNSRSEMNVSTLELGDSALYLCASSLDLDDSPLHFGNGTRLTVT.